The T cell receptor beta chain under discussion was sequenced for a study of control samples from healthy donors and cancer patients. The CDR3 covers 14 residues. Germline lookup yields CDR1 KGHSH and CDR2 LQKENI. V was cut by 3 bases and J by 6 bases, with 12 bases left in between. Method: immunoSEQ multiplex PCR; TCRdb's copy keeps in-frame clones and lacks some. This table has some 100,000 clones, around 88% appearing once. Sample: blood. The chain links TRBV18 to TRBJ2-1; a weak D match, TRBD2 (5 bases). The receptor's source is a woman aged 50 to 60 in good health. CDR3 sequence (DNA): TGTGCCAGCTCACCGGACTTAAGCTCCAATGAGCAGTTCTTC. It encodes CASSPDLSSNEQFF.